The 30 T cell receptor beta chains in this list originate from one sample, sequenced in a study of blood T cell repertoires in COVID-19. Assay: immunoSEQ multiplex PCR; the TCRdb copy retains only in-frame clones and omits some. The table lists about 42,000 clones, 60% to 80% of them singletons. The sample taken for sequencing was peripheral blood. The source is an elderly woman with acute or convalescent COVID-19.

CDR3 in amino acids: CASSPGQVPFYEQYF. The CDR3 bases are TGTGCCAGCAGCCCTGGACAGGTCCCGTTCTACGAGCAGTACTTC. The chain links TRBV3-1 (or the pseudogene TRBV3-2) to TRBJ2-7; TRBD1 agrees at 7 bases. This CDR3 region has 15 residues. Unmatched junction bases numbered 9, after V lost 4 bases and J lost 3 bases. Per the germline V gene, CDR1 is LGHDT and CDR2 is YNNKEL (reference sequence).

J is TRBJ1-2 and V is TRBV30, with 11 positions matching TRBD1. This CDR3 has 14 amino acids. Germline values: CDR1 GTSNPN, CDR2 SVGIG (reference sequence). J lost 4 bases, V lost 3 bases, and 4 bases had no gene match. DNA for the CDR3: TGTGCCTGGAGGGACAGGGGGCTAGTCTATGGCTACACCTTC. This sequence encodes CAWRDRGLVYGYTF.

The V and J genes are TRBV25-1 and TRBJ1-2; D remains ambiguous. CDR1 is MGHDK, CDR2 SYGVNS, per germline. This CDR3 comprises 10 residues. V dropped 7 bases and J dropped 8 bases, with 8 bases sitting between them. The CDR3 loop reads CASKGRGYTF. CDR3 in DNA: TGTGCCAGCAAAGGGAGAGGCTACACCTTC.

The V call is TRBV7-2, the J call TRBJ1-1, with a tentative D call TRBD1 (6 bases). The CDR3 is 15 residues long. Trimming took off 3 bases at V and 1 base at J, with 12 bases between the two ends. Germline V gene sequence: CDR1 SGHTA, CDR2 FQGNSA. Here the CDR3 DNA reads TGTGCCAGCAGCTTCTTAGGACAGTCGAACACTGAAGCTTTCTTT. Protein: CASSFLGQSNTEAFF.

This clone was detected a few times. The chain combines TRBV15 with TRBJ1-2, with D perhaps TRBD1 (5 bases). Per germline, CDR1 LNHNV and CDR2 YYDKDF (reference sequence). This CDR3 has 16 residues. V dropped 1 base and J dropped 3 bases, with 15 bases sitting between them. The CDR3 here is CATSRGLGGKDYGYTF. CDR3 in DNA: TGTGCCACCAGCAGAGGCCTCGGGGGGAAGGACTATGGCTACACCTTC.

The chain is built from TRBV9 and TRBJ2-3, with 11 bases matching TRBD2. The V gene end was trimmed by 3 bases and the J gene end by 2 bases; junction bases not matched to a gene: 2. The length of the CDR3 is 15 residues. In germline, CDR1 is SGDLS, CDR2 YYNGEE. The CDR3 DNA sequence: TGTGCCAGCAGCGCTAGCGGGGGGTTCACAGATACGCAGTATTTT. The encoded protein is CASSASGGFTDTQYF. Full variable domain (outside the CDR3, taken from reference TRBV9 and TRBJ2-3): DSGVTQTPKHLITATGQRVTLRCSPRSGDLSVYWYQQSLDQGLQFLIQYYNGEERAKGNILERFSAQQFPDLHSELNLSSLELGDSALYFCASSASGGFTDTQYFGPGTRLTVL.

V is TRBV9 and J is TRBJ1-1; weak D call: TRBD1 (5 bases). Per the germline V gene, CDR1 is SGDLS and CDR2 is YYNGEE. V gave up 4 bases and J gave up 3 bases, with 10 bases separating them. The CDR3 consists of 13 residues. CDR3 loop: CASSPGQYTEAFF. For the CDR3, the DNA is TGTGCCAGCAGCCCCGGACAATACACTGAAGCTTTCTTT.

This chain connects TRBV12-3 or TRBV12-4 to TRBJ1-2; TRBD1 is a possible D gene (6 bases). With 6 bases removed from V and 8 bases from J, the gap between germline ends came to 16 bases. This CDR3 spans 13 amino acids. CDR3 region: CASSRGAVIGYTF. The CDR3 nucleotides are TGTGCCAGCAGCAGGGGCGCGGTCATCGGCTACACCTTC.

This rearrangement joins TRBV28 to TRBJ1-6; possible D gene TRBD1, 5 bases. There are 12 residues in the CDR3. Germline V gene lookup returns CDR1 MDHEN and CDR2 SYDVKM. Trimming took off 6 bases at V and 7 bases at J, with 7 bases between the two ends. The CDR3 DNA follows: TGTGCCAGCAGGGAGGGGAATTCACCCCTCCACTTT. It yields the protein CASREGNSPLHF.

This chain joins TRBV9 and TRBJ2-1; TRBD2 matches at 7 bases. V lost 2 bases to trimming and J lost 1 base; unmatched junction nucleotides: 12. The CDR3 consists of 18 residues. The germline V gene has CDR1 SGDLS and CDR2 YYNGEE. CDR3 in amino acids: CASSVGPQREGSYNEQFF. The CDR3 region has the DNA TGTGCCAGCAGCGTGGGCCCCCAGCGGGAAGGGTCCTACAATGAGCAGTTCTTC.

The chain employs TRBV10-3 and TRBJ1-5; D not certain. The CDR3 length is 13 residues. Germline V gives CDR1 ENHRY, CDR2 SYGVKD. Trimming took 5 bases from V and 1 from J, leaving 6 bases between them. For the CDR3, the DNA is TGTGCCATCAGTACCGAGAGCAATCAGCCCCAGCATTTT. Translated, it gives CAISTESNQPQHF.

The genes are TRBV11-2 and TRBJ2-7, with D tentatively TRBD1 (6 bases). From germline, CDR1 is SGHAT and CDR2 FQNNGV. The CDR3 totals 15 residues. Trimming pared 5 bases from V and 3 bases from J, leaving 17 bases between. The CDR3 sequence is CASSKDRPLFYEQYF. The CDR3 nucleotides read TGTGCCAGCAGCAAAGACAGGCCTTTATTCTACGAGCAGTACTTC.

The chain carries TRBV7-3 and TRBJ2-1; 8 nucleotides line up with TRBD2. This CDR3 region has 15 residues. V lost 8 bases, J lost 5 bases, and 11 bases stayed unmatched. The V gene's germline CDR1 is SGHTA and CDR2 FQGTGA. CDR3 loop: CASHAGGAQHNEQFF. The CDR3 DNA is TGTGCCAGCCACGCGGGGGGCGCTCAACACAATGAGCAGTTCTTC.

This chain joins TRBV9 and TRBJ2-1, with D possibly matching TRBD1 (6 bases). Germline CDR1 reads SGDLS; CDR2 reads YYNGEE. Between the trimmed V and J ends, which lost 0 bases and 9 bases, there was a span of 13 bases. This CDR3 comprises 14 residues. CDR3 sequence: CASSVEGPGVEQFF. CDR3 DNA: TGTGCCAGCAGCGTAGAGGGGCCAGGGGTTGAGCAGTTCTTC.

This chain uses TRBV10-1 with TRBJ1-5; TRBD1 is a possible D gene (5 bases). Deletions cut 5 bases from V and 4 bases from J, with 9 bases between. The length of the CDR3 is 13 residues. Germline V lookup: CDR1 WNHNN, CDR2 SYGVQD (reference sequence). The CDR3 sequence: CASSSEGNQPQHF. The CDR3 bases are TGCGCCAGCAGTTCGGAGGGGAATCAGCCCCAGCATTTT.

V is TRBV6-4 and J is TRBJ1-5, with a tentative D call TRBD1 (5 bases). CDR3 length: 13 residues. V shed 5 bases and J shed 3 bases, with 8 bases lying between them. Germline assignment: CDR1 MRHNA and CDR2 SNTAGT. The CDR3 DNA reads TGTGCCAGCAGTAGGGGTTTCAATCAGCCCCAGCATTTT. Encoded protein: CASSRGFNQPQHF.

The rearrangement uses TRBV7-6 and TRBJ1-6; 8 positions agree with TRBD1. The CDR3 runs to 15 residues. The germline gives CDR1 SGHVS, CDR2 FNYEAQ. V shed 8 bases and J 4 bases; nucleotides not matched to a gene: 7. The CDR3 DNA follows: TGTGCCAGCCCGGTGAGACAGGGGTATAATTCACCCCTCCACTTT. It specifies CASPVRQGYNSPLHF.

This clone has just a few counts. The chain joins TRBV5-1 to TRBJ1-1, with D maybe TRBD1 (6 bases). V shed 4 bases and J shed 5 bases, with 21 bases lying between them. Germline V gene sequence: CDR1 SGHRS, CDR2 YFSETQ. The CDR3 is 16 amino acids. As DNA, the CDR3 is TGCGCCAGCAGCCTCAGGGGCGAAGGAATGGGTACTGAAGCTTTCTTT. Translating gives CASSLRGEGMGTEAFF.

V and J are TRBV6-6 and TRBJ1-4, with 7 bases that match TRBD1. CDR3 length: 13 amino acids. V lost 6 bases to trimming and J lost 4 bases; unmatched junction nucleotides: 2. Germline assignment: CDR1 MNHNY and CDR2 SVGAGI (reference sequence). CDR3 sequence reads: CASSDRDNEKLFF. The CDR3 region has the DNA TGTGCCAGCAGCGACAGGGATAATGAAAAACTGTTTTTT.

The rearrangement uses TRBV7-3 and TRBJ2-2; D is perhaps TRBD2 (7 bases). The CDR3 is 16 amino acids. CDR1 and CDR2 (germline): SGHTA, FQGTGA. Trimming removed 5 bases at V and 4 bases at J, with 17 bases between. Here the CDR3 DNA reads TGTGCCAGCAGCCCCCGGGGGGCAGCGGGCACCGGGGAGCTGTTTTTT. This codes for CASSPRGAAGTGELFF.

This sequence joins TRBV9 and TRBJ2-2, with D perhaps matching TRBD1 (5 bases). CDR1 SGDLS and CDR2 YYNGEE come from the germline V gene. Trimming took 0 bases from V and 6 from J, leaving 12 bases between them. CDR3 length: 15 amino acids. The CDR3 loop is CASSVASKGSGELFF. In DNA, the CDR3 is TGTGCCAGCAGCGTAGCCTCCAAGGGGTCCGGGGAGCTGTTTTTT.

V and J are TRBV7-9 and TRBJ1-1; unclear D gene. V shed 5 bases and J shed 4 bases, with 14 bases lying between them. Germline V lookup: CDR1 SEHNR, CDR2 FQNEAQ (reference sequence). This CDR3 region has 14 residues. In DNA form, the CDR3 reads TGTGCCAGCAGCCTGCCTTCGGAGGGCACTGAAGCTTTCTTT. Encoded protein: CASSLPSEGTEAFF.

The chain couples TRBV29-1 to TRBJ2-1; 7 nucleotides line up with TRBD1. Unmatched junction bases numbered 6, after V lost 4 bases and J lost 0 bases. CDR1 is SQVTM, CDR2 ANQGSEA, per germline. The CDR3 spans 15 residues. CDR3 residues: CSVVPGTASYNEQFF. CDR3 nucleotides: TGCAGCGTTGTCCCCGGGACAGCCTCCTACAATGAGCAGTTCTTC.

This chain joins TRBV23-1 and TRBJ2-7; a weak D match, TRBD1 (5 bases). TRBV23-1 is annotated as an ORF whose role is uncertain. The CDR3 extends over 15 amino acids. V was pared by 0 bases and J by 2 bases, with 11 bases between. CDR3 loop: CASSQSTRQTYEQYF. CDR3 nucleotides: TGCGCCAGCAGTCAATCTACCCGACAGACCTACGAGCAGTACTTC.

This sequence joins TRBV5-6 and TRBJ1-2; the match to TRBD1 covers 9 bases. The length of the CDR3 is 17 residues. Trimming removed 0 bases from V and 6 bases from J; junction bases left unmatched: 12. Germline CDR1 and CDR2: SGHDT and YYEEEE. CDR3 in DNA: TGTGCCAGCAGCTTGGGCACAGTAACAGGGGGCGCGAATGGCTACACCTTC. Amino acid sequence: CASSLGTVTGGANGYTF.

The chain carries TRBV7-9 and TRBJ1-1, with a possible D match to TRBD1 (5 bases). CDR3 length: 16 residues. V lost 4 bases to trimming and J lost 5 bases, with 20 bases between them. In germline, CDR1 is SEHNR, CDR2 FQNEAQ (reference sequence). The CDR3 is CASSSNHGGGETEAFF. CDR3 nucleotide sequence: TGTGCCAGCAGCTCGAACCACGGCGGGGGAGAAACTGAAGCTTTCTTT.

On this clone: Mismatch with germline at one junction end may stem from a read error. The chain couples TRBV7-9 to TRBJ1-1; the D gene is possibly TRBD1 (6 bases). In germline, CDR1 is SEHNR, CDR2 FQNEAQ (reference sequence). This CDR3 has 14 residues. The CDR3 region is CASSLGQMNTEAFF. Here the CDR3 DNA reads TGTGCCAGCAGTTTAGGACAGATGAACACTGAAGCTTTCTTT. Looking up the rest from reference TRBV7-9 and TRBJ1-1 gives the full variable domain: DTGVSQNPRHKITKRGQNVTFRCDPISEHNRLYWYRQTLGQGPEFLTYFQNEAQLEKSRLLSDRFSAERPKGSFSTLEIQRTEQGDSAMYLCASSLGQMNTEAFFGQGTRLTVV.

The chain is built from TRBV5-5 and TRBJ2-3; TRBD2 agrees at 8 bases. The CDR3 runs to 16 residues. V shed 3 bases and J 2 bases; nucleotides not matched to a gene: 8. Per the germline V gene, CDR1 is SGHKS and CDR2 is YYEKEE (reference sequence). The DNA for the CDR3 is TGTGCCAGCAGCTGGCGGGGGGAGCGGAACACAGATACGCAGTATTTT. Translating it yields CASSWRGERNTDTQYF.

This clone was seen only a few times. This chain joins TRBV6-5 and TRBJ2-3; a possible D gene is TRBD1 (5 bases). The CDR3 has 15 amino acids. Trimming left V 6 bases short and J 1 base short, with 14 bases between. Germline V CDR1 and CDR2: MNHEY, SVGAGI. The DNA of the CDR3 is TGTGCCAGCAGCACCATATGGGGCGGCACAGATACGCAGTATTTT. Amino acids: CASSTIWGGTDTQYF.

DNA of the CDR3: TGTGCCAGCAGGGGACTAGCGGGAGGTCCCCGCGATACGCAGTATTTT. Translated, it gives CASRGLAGGPRDTQYF. This chain connects TRBV2 to TRBJ2-3, with 15 bases that match TRBD2. This CDR3 comprises 16 residues. J gave up 6 bases and V 6 bases, and 7 bases lay outside the gene matches. CDR1 and CDR2 (germline): SNHLY, FYNNEI.